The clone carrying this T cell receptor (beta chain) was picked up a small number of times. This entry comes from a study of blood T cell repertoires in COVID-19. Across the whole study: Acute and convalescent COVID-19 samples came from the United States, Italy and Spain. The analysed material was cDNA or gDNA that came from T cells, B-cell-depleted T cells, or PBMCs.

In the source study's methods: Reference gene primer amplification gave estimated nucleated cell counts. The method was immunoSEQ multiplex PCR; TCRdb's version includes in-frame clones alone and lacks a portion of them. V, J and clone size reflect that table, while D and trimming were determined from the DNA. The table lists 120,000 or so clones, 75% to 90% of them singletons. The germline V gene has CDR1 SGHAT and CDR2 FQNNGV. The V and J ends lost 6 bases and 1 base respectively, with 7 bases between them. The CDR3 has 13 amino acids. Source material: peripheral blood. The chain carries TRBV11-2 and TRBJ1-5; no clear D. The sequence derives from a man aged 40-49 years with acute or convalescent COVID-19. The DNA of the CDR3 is TGTGCCAGCAGTCGGGAGAGCAATCAGCCCCAGCATTTT. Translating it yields CASSRESNQPQHF. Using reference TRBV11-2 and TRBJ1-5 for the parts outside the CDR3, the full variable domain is EAGVAQSPRYKIIEKRQSVAFWCNPISGHATLYWYQQILGQGPKLLIQFQNNGVVDDSQLPKDRFSAERLKGVDSTLKIQPAKLEDSAVYLCASSRESNQPQHFGDGTRLSIL.